The present T cell receptor (beta chain) was sequenced within a study of T cell responses to AZD1222 COVID-19 vaccine. Across the study: Second-dose intervals of approximately 4 or approximately 12 weeks were pooled. Study observations and caveats: Increased Spike-specific TCR breadth and depth were observed after two AZD1222 doses. Baseline antibody screening turned up just a handful of seropositive AZD1222 recipients. A mostly white British donor set with more females was recruited, and clonal diversity was possibly underestimated.

Libraries were prepared by immunoSEQ multiplex PCR; TCRdb keeps only in-frame clonotypes and omits some of them. The sample has about 100,000 clones; approximately 87% are singletons. Germline lookup yields CDR1 SQVTM and CDR2 ANQGSEA. The CDR3 length is 12 residues. Trimming left V 5 bases short and J 3 bases short, with 10 bases between. As for this clone: Its antigen is not known.

The source material was peripheral blood, sampled on day 0 of AZD1222 vaccination. The TCR originated in an adult in good health. This rearrangement joins TRBV29-1 to TRBJ2-5; no clear D. The CDR3 reads CSVLPIEETQYF. The DNA for the CDR3 is TGCAGCGTTCTACCGATAGAAGAGACCCAGTACTTC.